This T cell receptor (beta chain) stems from a study of tumor and adjacent non-tumor tissue in lung cancer. TCRbeta libraries were built with three rounds of nested PCR, modified from ARM-PCR. TCRdb analysed the multiplex PCR reads with MiXCR anew, one entry per CDR3 protein. The sample has 60,000 to 80,000 distinct CDR3 sequences; around 70% are singletons. No cell sorting was done before RNA was extracted from the tissue. More than 3 cm separated this lung sample from the edge of the tumor. The count of this clonotype is one. A read error is possible here, since a much larger clone lies one base away. Sequenced sample: distant non-tumor lung tissue. The source of this sequence is a woman in her fifties or sixties with non-small cell lung cancer.

This CDR3 is CSIESLGDTQYF. The CDR3 DNA reads TGCAGCATTGAAAGTCTCGGGGATACGCAGTATTTT. This chain uses TRBV29-1 with TRBJ2-3; D not resolved. There are 12 residues in the CDR3. Germline CDR1 and CDR2: SQVTM and ANQGSEA.